This T cell receptor (beta chain) was found in a study of T cell clonotyping in hematopoietic cell transplantation (dated by TCRdb to the early 2020s). About the investigation overall: Pretransplant recipient samples were obtained after cytoreduction. Recruitment of patients was conducted between late 2015 and January 2017, and follow-up was continued until late 2020 or death. In the study, 135 blood samples were gathered from 35 consecutive transplant recipients and their related donors. What the research found in general, with its limitations: The sample size was limited and the cells went unsorted, which meant the CD4 and CD8 repertoire contributions could not be told apart. After transplant, TCR diversity in recipients dropped, and pathologically expanded clonotypes increased progressively from day 30 to day 180. Recipient repertoires showed only a small fraction of overlap with donor repertoires, and over 97% appeared de novo at the given depth. Broader posttransplant TCR repertoire diversity was predicted by donor and pretransplant recipient Inverse Simpson Index values.

TCR beta CDR3 regions were amplified from genomic DNA with the immunoSEQ assay, a bias-controlled multiplex PCR using V- and J-specific primers. In a second PCR step, a proprietary barcode and Illumina adapter sequences were attached to the CDR3 amplicons. An Illumina MiSeq instrument was used for sequencing of the CDR3 libraries. As for the original processing: Export and quality control were done with immunoSEQ Analyzer 3.0, while downstream analyses used R Bioconductor and Immunarch. Only productive rearrangements within the normalized downsampled data set were used in the calculation of repertoire metrics. Pathologically expanded clonotypes were defined as those larger than 5 templates in the normalized cohort. The Inverse Simpson Index served as the measure of repertoire diversity. The non-normalized data set was used for CMV-specificity analyses so that all clonotypes could be captured. The immuneACCESS repertoire file appears here via TCRdb, limited to in-frame rearrangements. These files lack a portion of the clones; in checked studies, under half of the deficit traces to unresolved V genes, and the cause of the others is not known. Clone size and V and J calls were adopted from that table, with D and trimming inferred from the DNA. In this sample the table shows 15,000 to 20,000 clones, 86% of which occur a single time. The ten largest clones capture under 9.5% of the sample.

Remarks on this clone: The specificity of this receptor is unknown. Nothing much larger sits one base from this clone, and base qualities are not available.

After removal of 3 bases from V and 7 bases from J, the junction retains 12 bases not matched to a gene. Including cysteine and phenylalanine, the CDR3 has 16 amino acids. The sequence is cut down to CDR3 DNA, 48 bases in frame from base 1. CDR1 and CDR2 are read off the germline V gene as LGHNA and YSLEER. The time point tag for this specimen amounts to: recipient sample about 28 days before transplant, after cytoreduction. Recipient blood was collected about 28 days before transplant and at days 30, 100 and 180 after transplant. Nuclei Lysis Solution was used to extract genomic DNA from fresh or cryopreserved unfractionated peripheral blood mononuclear cells.

The clonotype was recovered from a man aged 50-60 years with acute myeloid leukemia. Some clones in this sample may be carry-over from other donors' samples. The sequencing here drew on peripheral blood mononuclear cells, taken before stem cell transplant. Here the chain combines TRBV4-3 and TRBJ1-2; TRBD1 fits 9 bases in the junction. The CDR3 corresponds to CASSQASLGQGAGYTF. The bases are TGCGCCAGCAGCCAGGCGAGTCTGGGACAGGGTGCTGGCTACACCTTC.